This entry lists 23 T cell receptor beta chains sequenced from one sample in a study of blood T cell repertoires in COVID-19. This table comes from immunoSEQ multiplex PCR, and its TCRdb copy is limited to in-frame clones, with some not included. This table holds roughly 170,000 clones, about 80% found once. The sample consisted of peripheral blood. These receptors were collected from a human donor in a cohort sampled during active COVID-19.

CDR3 residues: CASSQNRGTGYGYTF. The DNA for the CDR3 is TGTGCCAGCAGCCAAAATCGAGGGACAGGTTATGGCTACACCTTC. The rearrangement links TRBV3-1 (or the pseudogene TRBV3-2) to TRBJ1-2, with TRBD1 matching over 8 bases. The ends lost 2 bases at V and 5 bases at J; junction bases unmatched: 7. This CDR3 contains 15 residues. CDR1 and CDR2 from the germline V gene are LGHDT and YNNKEL (reference sequence).

The rearrangement uses TRBV15 and TRBJ1-1, with TRBD1 as a possible D gene (6 bases). The germline gives CDR1 LNHNV, CDR2 YYDKDF (reference sequence). This CDR3 contains 14 residues. Trimming pared 2 bases from V and 5 bases from J, leaving 12 bases between. As DNA, the CDR3 is TGTGCCACCAGCAGAAAGGGGGTACGGACTGAAGCTTTCTTT. Translating gives CATSRKGVRTEAFF.

The gene calls are TRBV12-5 and TRBJ1-2; possible D gene TRBD1, 5 bases. Trimming removed 3 bases at V and 6 bases at J, with 17 bases between. The CDR3 has 15 amino acids. Per germline, CDR1 LGHNT and CDR2 FRNRAP. The CDR3 DNA reads TGTGCTAGTGGTTTCTATGGGGGGAGGGAAGATGGCTACACCTTC. Its protein is CASGFYGGREDGYTF. Based on the CDR3 plus reference TRBV12-5 and TRBJ1-2, the full variable domain is DARVTQTPRHKVTEMGQEVTMRCQPILGHNTVFWYRQTMMQGLELLAYFRNRAPLDDSGMPKDRFSAEMPDATLATLKIQPSEPRDSAVYFCASGFYGGREDGYTFGSGTRLTVV.

This clone was seen a single time. V usage is TRBV6-5 and J usage is TRBJ2-1, with TRBD2 identical over 10 bases. The V gene end was trimmed by 4 bases and the J gene end by 2 bases; junction bases not matched to a gene: 2. From germline, CDR1 is MNHEY and CDR2 SVGAGI. The CDR3 covers 15 residues. CDR3: CASSFLAGAYNEQFF. In nucleotides, the CDR3 is TGTGCCAGCAGTTTCCTAGCGGGGGCCTACAATGAGCAGTTCTTC.

This rearrangement joins TRBV5-1 to TRBJ2-1; TRBD2 aligns across 13 bases. Germline CDR1 and CDR2: SGHRS and YFSETQ. The V and J ends lost 1 base and 4 bases, in that order; junction bases with no gene match: 5. This CDR3 spans 17 amino acids. The CDR3 region has the DNA TGCGCCAGCAGCTTGCCCGGACTAGCGGGGGAATACAATGAGCAGTTCTTC. It translates to CASSLPGLAGEYNEQFF.

The chain employs TRBV9 and TRBJ1-1; TRBD1 aligns across 7 bases. V trimming: 4 bases; J trimming: 3 bases; junction bases outside the gene matches: 3. Germline V gene lookup returns CDR1 SGDLS and CDR2 YYNGEE. This CDR3 is 13 amino acids long. For the CDR3, the DNA is TGTGCCAGCAGCACCACAGGGGACACTGAAGCTTTCTTT. Residues: CASSTTGDTEAFF. The full variable domain, with the rest looked up from reference TRBV9 and TRBJ1-1, is DSGVTQTPKHLITATGQRVTLRCSPRSGDLSVYWYQQSLDQGLQFLIQYYNGEERAKGNILERFSAQQFPDLHSELNLSSLELGDSALYFCASSTTGDTEAFFGQGTRLTVV.

The V gene is TRBV2, the J gene TRBJ1-6, with D maybe TRBD1 (5 bases). Germline values: CDR1 SNHLY, CDR2 FYNNEI. The V end lost 5 bases, the J end lost 13 bases, and 15 bases lay between the germline ends. CDR3 length: 13 amino acids. CDR3 DNA: TGTGCCAGCAGTCAACAGGTCAAGGCGCCCCTCCACTTT. The encoded protein is CASSQQVKAPLHF.

This clone was found a few times. The chain has TRBV19 and TRBJ2-1; D is perhaps TRBD1 (5 bases). The CDR3 sequence is 13 residues long. Germline V gene data show CDR1 as LNHDA and CDR2 as SQIVND (reference sequence). Trimming removed 3 bases at V and 6 bases at J, with 9 bases between. CDR3 loop: CASSIRAFNEQFF. The DNA for the CDR3 is TGTGCCAGTAGTATCAGGGCGTTCAATGAGCAGTTCTTC. The full variable domain, completed using reference TRBV19 and TRBJ2-1, is DGGITQSPKYLFRKEGQNVTLSCEQNLNHDAMYWYRQDPGQGLRLIYYSQIVNDFQKGDIAEGYSVSREKKESFPLTVTSAQKNPTAFYLCASSIRAFNEQFFGPGTRLTVL.

This sequence joins TRBV5-5 and TRBJ1-1; D is possibly TRBD1 (6 bases). V shed 3 bases and J shed 1 base, with 13 bases lying between them. This CDR3 has 15 amino acids. CDR1 is SGHKS, CDR2 YYEKEE, per germline (reference sequence). This chain's CDR3 is CASSSVLQGNTEAFF. In nucleotides, the CDR3 is TGTGCCAGCAGCTCTGTCTTACAGGGGAACACTGAAGCTTTCTTT.

The gene calls are TRBV24-1 and TRBJ2-2, with 7 bases aligning to TRBD1. Germline assignment: CDR1 KGHDR and CDR2 SFDVKD. This CDR3 comprises 16 residues. V lost 4 bases, J lost 3 bases, and 7 bases stayed unmatched. CDR3 nucleotide sequence: TGTGCCACCAGTGACTCAGGGGGTTCCTACACCGGGGAGCTGTTTTTT. Translating gives CATSDSGGSYTGELFF.

V gene TRBV7-8 combines with J gene TRBJ2-4; a possible D gene is TRBD2 (6 bases). The CDR3 has 14 amino acids. Germline V gene sequence: CDR1 SGHVS, CDR2 FQNEAQ. V was trimmed by 5 bases and J by 7 bases, leaving 15 bases between them. The CDR3 is CASSPRAGSNIQYF. The CDR3 bases are TGTGCCAGCAGCCCGAGGGCGGGGTCCAACATTCAGTACTTC.

This chain links TRBV18 with TRBJ1-3; D uncertain. Germline assignment: CDR1 KGHSH and CDR2 LQKENI. V lost 3 bases to trimming and J lost 0 bases, with 12 bases between them. The length of the CDR3 is 16 residues. CDR3 protein: CASSPQTGNSGNTIYF. CDR3 in DNA: TGTGCCAGCTCACCGCAGACGGGGAACTCTGGAAACACCATATATTTT.

The genes are TRBV18 and TRBJ2-7; TRBD1 matches at 7 bases. V lost 3 bases, J lost 2 bases, and 4 bases stayed unmatched. Per the germline V gene, CDR1 is KGHSH and CDR2 is LQKENI. This CDR3 has 14 amino acids. The chain's CDR3 is CASSPTGTAYEQYF. DNA for the CDR3: TGTGCCAGCTCACCCACCGGGACAGCCTACGAGCAGTACTTC.

This chain connects TRBV2 to TRBJ1-2; no reliable D call. The V and J ends lost 2 bases and 1 base respectively, with 5 bases between them. The length of the CDR3 is 13 residues. CDR1 is SNHLY, CDR2 FYNNEI, per germline. The CDR3 DNA follows: TGTGCCAGCAGTGAAAACAATAACTATGGCTACACCTTC. It encodes CASSENNNYGYTF.

This chain connects TRBV19 to TRBJ1-2; TRBD1 matches 9 bases. There are 14 residues in the CDR3. Germline CDR1 and CDR2: LNHDA and SQIVND (reference sequence). The V and J ends lost 10 bases and 5 bases, in that order; junction bases with no gene match: 11. Written as DNA, the CDR3 is TGTGCCACTTCGCCCCGGACAGGGGTTTATGGCTACACCTTC. Translated, it gives CATSPRTGVYGYTF.

The J gene is TRBJ2-7, the V gene TRBV12-3 or TRBV12-4; no clear D. The V and J ends lost 3 bases and 1 base respectively, with 4 bases between them. The CDR3 totals 12 residues. The CDR3 is CASSFQSYEQYF. The CDR3 DNA is TGTGCCAGCAGTTTTCAGTCCTACGAGCAGTACTTC.

This clone was counted a single time. The chain uses TRBV19 and TRBJ1-3; D gene uncertain. From germline, CDR1 is LNHDA and CDR2 SQIVND (reference sequence). The CDR3 is made up of 16 amino acids. The V gene lost 6 bases and the J gene lost 0 bases, with 15 bases spanning the gap. CDR3 DNA: TGTGCCAGTAGACTCCAGCCCAGGATCTCTGGAAACACCATATATTTT. Protein sequence: CASRLQPRISGNTIYF.

The chain combines TRBV19 with TRBJ2-7; 7 bases fit TRBD2. Germline CDR1 reads LNHDA; CDR2 reads SQIVND (reference sequence). CDR3 size: 14 residues. Trimming at V came to 8 bases and at J to 2 bases, leaving 9 bases not matched to a gene. The CDR3 DNA reads as TGTGCCAGTTCACCGACTAGCTGGACCTACGAGCAGTACTTC. This translates into CASSPTSWTYEQYF.

This clone was recorded once. The rearrangement uses TRBV2 and TRBJ2-7, with 8 bases matching TRBD2. This CDR3 spans 15 amino acids. Germline V gene lookup returns CDR1 SNHLY and CDR2 FYNNEI. V was pared by 4 bases and J by 5 bases, with 10 bases of the junction left unmatched. DNA of the CDR3: TGTGCCAGCAGTGTGAGAGCGGGGGTGGTCAACGAGCAGTACTTC. This sequence encodes CASSVRAGVVNEQYF.

V gene TRBV19 combines with J gene TRBJ1-2; TRBD1 matches 10 bases. Germline CDR1 is LNHDA and CDR2 is SQIVND (reference sequence). V was clipped by 6 bases and J by 6 bases; unmatched bases: 7. The CDR3 is made up of 14 amino acids. This CDR3 reads CASRGQGNRDGYTF. The CDR3 DNA reads TGTGCCAGTAGGGGACAGGGGAATAGGGATGGCTACACCTTC.

J is TRBJ2-1 and V is TRBV23-1; TRBD2 is a possible D gene (7 bases). TRBV23-1 is identified as an open reading frame with a role that is uncertain. The ends were cut back, 3 bases at V and 6 bases at J, with 18 bases in the middle. The CDR3 spans 16 residues. CDR3 bases: TGCGCCAGCAGTCATCCAGAGGGGGGGGCTGCCAATGAGCAGTTCTTC. Encoded protein: CASSHPEGGAANEQFF.

The genes are TRBV5-1 and TRBJ1-6; D unresolved. Germline loops: CDR1 SGHRS, CDR2 YFSETQ. V was clipped by 2 bases and J by 8 bases, with 8 bases between them. This CDR3 has 13 residues. CDR3 in DNA: TGCGCCAGCAGCTTTGGCGGCTATTCACCCCTCCACTTT. Amino acids: CASSFGGYSPLHF.

The genes are TRBV9 and TRBJ1-6, with D perhaps matching TRBD1 (6 bases). The CDR3 runs to 19 residues. The V gene lost 7 bases and the J gene lost 2 bases, with 25 bases spanning the gap. In germline, CDR1 is SGDLS, CDR2 YYNGEE. In DNA, the CDR3 is TGTGCCAGCCGACCCACCGGGACAAACAAAGGCGCCTATAATTCACCCCTCCACTTT. It specifies CASRPTGTNKGAYNSPLHF.